This T cell receptor beta chain was sequenced in a study of cytomegalovirus exposure and HLA in healthy donors. Overall study: Earlier, 100 million to 120 million unique TCR beta sequences were recovered from around 180 million T cells by an analysis. Study-level points and caveats: Cytomegalovirus association was listed for approximately 150 TCR beta chains.

In regard to this clone: Its cognate antigen is unknown.

This CDR3 has 15 amino acids. The J segment lost 0 bases and the V segment lost 3 bases, leaving 2 bases of the junction unmatched. Germline V lookup: CDR1 SGHDT, CDR2 YYEEEE. In the PCR, 60 Vbeta and 13 Jbeta primers were used. Assay: immunoSEQ multiplex PCR; the TCRdb copy retains only in-frame clones and omits some. This sample has some 120,000 clones, with more than 70% found just once. The sequenced material came from PBMCs. This sequence joins TRBV5-6 and TRBJ1-5; 8 positions agree with TRBD1. The TCR originated in a human donor in good health. In DNA, the CDR3 is TGTGCCAGCAGCTCGCAGGGGGCTAGCAATCAGCCCCAGCATTTT. Its protein product is CASSSQGASNQPQHF.